In its sample, the clone carrying this T cell receptor (beta chain) was seen a few times. Its antigen remains unidentified. Expressed TCRB transcripts were sequenced, since all the RNA that had been isolated was reverse transcribed. Here immunoSEQ multiplex PCR was the method, and the copy in TCRdb shows in-frame clones only, minus some. This table holds fewer than 650,000 clones, roughly 15% found once. A heparinised blood draw that averaged about 116 mL was obtained once from each donor. This sample is part of a study of beta chain features in type 1 diabetes. CDR3 size: 16 residues. The ends lost 5 bases at V and 0 bases at J; junction bases unmatched: 8. The germline CDR1 and CDR2 sequences are SGHAT and FQDESV (reference sequence). Notes on the study in general: Patients' naive, central memory and regulatory TCRB repertoires appeared more alike than those of healthy donors.

The chain couples TRBV11-1 to TRBJ1-1; TRBD1 agrees at 8 bases. This receptor was obtained from a man between 18 and 29 years old in good health. Sequencing was performed on naive CD4+ T cells from blood. The CDR3 coding sequence is TGTGCCAGCAGCCAGTACAGGGGGGCGATGAACACTGAAGCTTTCTTT. This codes for CASSQYRGAMNTEAFF.